This T cell receptor beta chain was profiled in a study of T cell changes during pregnancy in multiple sclerosis. Produced via immunoSEQ multiplex PCR; TCRdb's table is partial and in-frame only. The repertoire has roughly 40,000 clones, 75% to 95% of them found once; the top ten carry 7.8%. Germline-derived CDR1 and CDR2 are MDHEN and SYDVKM. J was trimmed by 6 bases and V by 6 bases; bases with no gene match: 7. The CDR3 is 14 residues long. The sample here was CD8+ T cells from peripheral blood mononuclear cells, taken before pregnancy. This clonotype originated in a female donor with multiple sclerosis, enrolled in a pregnancy study. The V call is TRBV28, the J call TRBJ2-7; TRBD1 matches 11 bases. The CDR3 spells CASRPGTGGIEQYF. The CDR3 DNA sequence: TGTGCCAGCAGACCGGGGACAGGGGGGATCGAGCAGTACTTC.